The 8 T cell receptor beta chains below were found in one sample sequenced in a study of blood T cell repertoires in COVID-19. Produced via immunoSEQ multiplex PCR; TCRdb's table is partial and in-frame only. The repertoire holds about 80,000 clones, with more than 60% as singletons. Sequencing input: peripheral blood. The receptors here all came from a human donor in a cohort sampled during active COVID-19.

This clone was seen a handful of times. The chain couples TRBV4-3 to TRBJ2-2; D gene ambiguous. Germline CDR1 and CDR2: LGHNA and YSLEER. V was cut by 4 bases and J by 1 base, with 7 bases left in between. The CDR3 sequence is 14 residues long. The CDR3 region has the DNA TGCGCCAGCAGCCCCTCCCGGAACACCGGGGAGCTGTTTTTT. Translating gives CASSPSRNTGELFF.

The genes are TRBV7-9 and TRBJ1-1; D not certain. V shed 4 bases and J shed 10 bases, with 10 bases lying between them. The CDR3 runs 11 residues. CDR1 and CDR2 (germline): SEHNR, FQNEAQ (reference sequence). The CDR3 region is CASSSTPIAFF. The DNA of the CDR3 is TGTGCCAGCAGCTCTACTCCGATAGCTTTCTTT.

The CDR3 nucleotides are TGTGCCTGGAGTGTAGGCAGGAACTATGGCTACACCTTC. Translated: CAWSVGRNYGYTF. The chain joins TRBV30 to TRBJ1-2; D is ambiguous. The germline V and J ends were trimmed by 0 bases and 2 bases, with 7 bases remaining between them. The CDR3 runs to 13 residues. The germline V gene has CDR1 GTSNPN and CDR2 SVGIG (reference sequence).

The J gene is TRBJ2-2, the V gene TRBV7-2; the match to TRBD2 covers 8 bases. The CDR3 is 16 residues long. CDR1 SGHTA and CDR2 FQGNSA come from the germline V gene. Trimming removed 6 bases from V and 4 bases from J; junction bases left unmatched: 10. The CDR3 coding sequence is TGTGCCAGCAGAACCCCCGGGACTAGTATCACCGGGGAGCTGTTTTTT. This codes for CASRTPGTSITGELFF. Complete variable domain (other parts from reference TRBV7-2 and TRBJ2-2): GAGVSQSPSNKVTEKGKDVELRCDPISGHTALYWYRQSLGQGLEFLIYFQGNSAPDKSGLPSDRFSAERTGGSVSTLTIQRTQQEDSAVYLCASRTPGTSITGELFFGEGSRLTVL.

The chain carries TRBV9 and TRBJ1-5, with D perhaps TRBD1 (5 bases). Trimming pared 0 bases from V and 2 bases from J, leaving 9 bases between. The CDR3 has 15 residues. The germline V gene encodes CDR1 SGDLS and CDR2 YYNGEE. CDR3 bases: TGTGCCAGCAGCGTAGGGGGGGTTGGCAATCAGCCCCAGCATTTT. Translation gives CASSVGGVGNQPQHF.

This sequence joins TRBV6-5 and TRBJ1-6; no reliable D call. Trimming pared 0 bases from V and 7 bases from J, leaving 10 bases between. The CDR3 contains 15 residues. Germline assignment: CDR1 MNHEY and CDR2 SVGAGI. The CDR3 DNA sequence: TGTGCCAGCAGTTACTCGTACAATTCGAATTCACCCCTCCACTTT. Its translation: CASSYSYNSNSPLHF.

This chain joins TRBV3-1 (or the pseudogene TRBV3-2) and TRBJ1-1; D is uncertain. The germline gives CDR1 LGHDT, CDR2 YNNKEL (reference sequence). The length of the CDR3 is 15 residues. Trimming cost V 6 bases and J 1 base, with 15 bases left between them. This CDR3 is CASRLLGSGNTEAFF. CDR3 DNA sequence: TGTGCCAGCAGACTCCTCGGGTCGGGGAACACTGAAGCTTTCTTT.

This clone occurred once. This chain joins TRBV24-1 and TRBJ2-5, with D tentatively TRBD1 (7 bases). This CDR3 spans 17 amino acids. CDR1 and CDR2 from the germline V gene are KGHDR and SFDVKD. V dropped 4 bases and J dropped 4 bases, with 21 bases sitting between them. The DNA of the CDR3 is TGTGCCACCAGTGACCCCAAGCGGGCGACAGGGAGAGAGACCCAGTACTTC. It encodes CATSDPKRATGRETQYF.